Listed below are T cell receptor beta chains from one sample, sequenced in a study of blood T cell repertoires in COVID-19. Assay used: immunoSEQ multiplex PCR; TCRdb lists only in-frame clones, some missing. The data show about 62,000 clones, approximately 92% seen once. The sequenced sample consisted of peripheral blood. These TCRs come from an older woman with COVID-19, enrolled during active disease. The CDR3 runs from the conserved cysteine through the conserved F or W. The D gene is left open where the match is weak. Rows give clone size only sometimes, using once, few, many, or a class for an expanded clone.

J gene	clone size	D gene	V gene	CDR3 DNA	CDR3 protein
TRBJ2-3	once	-	TRBV6-1	TGTGCCAGCAGTGTCCCGGGACTCGCTGGGAGGGATACGCAGTATTTT	CASSVPGLAGRDTQYF
TRBJ1-2	-	-	TRBV11-2	TGTGCCAGCAGCTTCCCCGGGAGAAACTATGGCTACACCTTC	CASSFPGRNYGYTF
TRBJ1-1	-	TRBD1	TRBV7-6	TGTGCCAGCAGCCAAGACAGGGGTGGCACTGAAGCTTTCTTT	CASSQDRGGTEAFF
TRBJ2-1	-	TRBD1	TRBV12-3/TRBV12-4	TGTGCCAGCACTCCGGACAGGCCCAATGAGCAGTTCTTC	CASTPDRPNEQFF
TRBJ2-3	few	-	TRBV19	TGTGCCAGTAGTGGAGGGGGGGGCACAGATACGCAGTATTTT	CASSGGGGTDTQYF
TRBJ2-5	-	-	TRBV4-1	TGCGCCAGCAGCCACCAACTAGAGACCCAGTACTTC	CASSHQLETQYF
TRBJ1-1	-	TRBD1	TRBV30	TGTGCCTTACGTTTTCAAGGGGGCAGGGGTACTGAAGCTTTCTTT	CALRFQGGRGTEAFF
TRBJ1-3	-	-	TRBV11-2	TGTGCCAGCAGCTTACTCCGGGTCTCTGGAAACACCATATATTTT	CASSLLRVSGNTIYF
TRBJ1-1	once	TRBD1	TRBV11-3	TGTGCCAGCAGCCACTCAGGGGGCCTGAACACTGAAGCTTTCTTT	CASSHSGGLNTEAFF
TRBJ1-1	few	TRBD1	TRBV6-2/TRBV6-3	TGTGCCAGCAGTTACGACAGGGTTTATCCTTCGGGGACTGAAGCTTTCTTT	CASSYDRVYPSGTEAFF
TRBJ2-7	-	TRBD2	TRBV19	TGTGCCAGTACCCCGGGGGGGGGATCCTACGAGCAGTACTTC	CASTPGGGSYEQYF
TRBJ2-7	-	TRBD1	TRBV27	TGTGCCAGCAGCCCGACAGGGCCCTACGAGCAGTACTTC	CASSPTGPYEQYF
TRBJ2-4	-	TRBD2	TRBV6-2/TRBV6-3	TGTGCCAGCAGTGGGGAGGGTGTCAAAAACATTCAGTACTTC	CASSGEGVKNIQYF
TRBJ2-1	-	TRBD2	TRBV6-2/TRBV6-3	TGTGCCAGCAGTTACTCCACTAGCGGGAGAGACAATGAGCAGTTCTTC	CASSYSTSGRDNEQFF
TRBJ2-1	once	TRBD2	TRBV6-4	TGTGCCAGCAGTAGAGAAACTAGCGGATACTACAATGAGCAGTTCTTC	CASSRETSGYYNEQFF
TRBJ2-2	-	TRBD2	TRBV28	TGTGCCAGCAGTTTGGCGGGAGAGGGTGACACCGGGGAGCTGTTTTTT	CASSLAGEGDTGELFF
TRBJ2-2	-	-	TRBV7-6	TGTGCCAGCAGCTTAAAAGGGGAAGGCACCGGGGAGCTGTTTTTT	CASSLKGEGTGELFF
TRBJ1-5	-	-	TRBV19	TGTGCCAGTAGTATAGGAACAAGTAGCAATCAGCCCCAGCATTTT	CASSIGTSSNQPQHF
TRBJ2-7	-	TRBD1	TRBV11-2	TGTGCCAGCAGCTTATTCCGGACAGGGTCCTACGAGCAGTACTTC	CASSLFRTGSYEQYF
TRBJ1-4	once	-	TRBV6-2/TRBV6-3	TGTGCCAGCAGTTACTCGAGGGGGAGTGAAAAACTGTTTTTT	CASSYSRGSEKLFF
TRBJ1-2	-	-	TRBV28	TGTGCCAGCAGTTTACAGGCTAACTATGGCTACACCTTC	CASSLQANYGYTF
TRBJ1-5	-	-	TRBV5-6	TGTGCCAGCAGCTTGGTAGAGTATAGCAATCAGCCCCAGCATTTT	CASSLVEYSNQPQHF
TRBJ2-2	once	-	TRBV4-2	TGTGCCAGCAGCGACGTGGAGGGAATAGTTGAGCCCGGGGAGCTGTTTTTT	CASSDVEGIVEPGELFF
TRBJ1-2	-	TRBD1	TRBV30	TGTGCCTGGCGACAGGGGCGGGGAGGCTACACCTTC	CAWRQGRGGYTF
TRBJ2-7	-	TRBD2	TRBV9	TGTGCCAGCAGCGTGTGCGGGAGGGATTGCGAGCAGTACTTC	CASSVCGRDCEQYF
TRBJ2-5	-	-	TRBV30	TGTGCCTGGAGTGTTAGATACCAAGAGACCCAGTACTTC	CAWSVRYQETQYF
TRBJ2-1	-	TRBD2	TRBV27	TGTGCCAGCAGTCACCTCGGGACTAGCGGGTATGAGCAGTTCTTC	CASSHLGTSGYEQFF
TRBJ2-7	-	TRBD2	TRBV27	TGTGCCAGCAGAAGCCTGGGACTAGCGGGATCCTACGAGCAGTACTTC	CASRSLGLAGSYEQYF
TRBJ2-5	-	TRBD1	TRBV11-3	TGTGCCAGCAGCAGGCGGACAGGGGGGTGGGAGACCCAGTACTTC	CASSRRTGGWETQYF
TRBJ2-3	-	TRBD2	TRBV29-1	TGCAGCGTTGGGTTGGGCGGGAGGCCCGATACGCAGTATTTT	CSVGLGGRPDTQYF
TRBJ2-7	-	TRBD2	TRBV5-6	TGTGCCAGCAGCTTGGCCAGAGGGACTAGCGGGACCTACGAGCAGTACTTC	CASSLARGTSGTYEQYF
TRBJ1-2	-	TRBD1	TRBV29-1	TGCAGCGTTGAAAGCCGGGACAGGGGTAACTATGGCTACACCTTC	CSVESRDRGNYGYTF
TRBJ1-1	-	TRBD1	TRBV19	TGTGCCAGTAGGATTGACAGGGTGCCCTCCATGAACACTGAAGCTTTCTTT	CASRIDRVPSMNTEAFF
TRBJ2-1	-	-	TRBV11-2	TGTGCCAGCAGCGGCAGGGGGGACAATGAGCAGTTCTTC	CASSGRGDNEQFF
TRBJ2-7	-	-	TRBV15	TGTGCCACCAGCAGAGATACGGGAAGAGGGTACTTC	CATSRDTGRGYF
TRBJ2-7	-	-	TRBV24-1	TGTGCCACGGGGGGTTTCGGGGCTGATGAGCAGTACTTC	CATGGFGADEQYF
TRBJ1-1	-	-	TRBV30	TGTGCCTGGAGTGTAACCACCCGGGTGGGCACTGAAGCTTTCTTT	CAWSVTTRVGTEAFF
TRBJ2-7	once	TRBD2	TRBV19	TGTGCCAGTAGACCGGGACTAGCGGGAGGGCGTTCGTTTGGCGAGTACTTC	CASRPGLAGGRSFGEYF
TRBJ1-4	-	-	TRBV6-5	TGTGCCAGCAGCCCGGGTGGGGGGGCTAATGAAAAACTGTTTTTT	CASSPGGGANEKLFF
TRBJ2-7	-	TRBD2	TRBV30	TGTGCCTGGACTAGCGGGGTTTACTACGAGCAGTACTTC	CAWTSGVYYEQYF
TRBJ2-7	-	TRBD1	TRBV7-2	TGTGCCAGCAGCTTGGGACAGGAAGGGCAGTACTTC	CASSLGQEGQYF
TRBJ2-7	once	-	TRBV5-4	TGTGCCAGCAGCTTGGGGCTAGCTCTCTACGAGCAGTACTTC	CASSLGLALYEQYF
TRBJ2-7	-	TRBD1	TRBV4-2	TGTGCCAGCAGCGCCTGGGACAGCACTACCTACGAGCAGTACTTC	CASSAWDSTTYEQYF
TRBJ2-1	-	TRBD2	TRBV7-6	TGTGCCAGCAGCTTAGGCTCGGCGGCTAGCGGGAGGACCTACAATGAGCAGTTCTTC	CASSLGSAASGRTYNEQFF
TRBJ2-2	-	-	TRBV12-3/TRBV12-4	TGTGCCAGCAGTATGACAAACACCGGGGAGCTGTTTTTT	CASSMTNTGELFF
TRBJ2-5	-	TRBD2	TRBV10-1	TGCGCCAGCAGCCATAGCGGGGAGGGAGAGACCCAGTACTTC	CASSHSGEGETQYF
TRBJ2-7	-	-	TRBV5-1	TGCGCCAGCAGCTTGCGGCCTAACAGCCCCCTCTCCTACGAGCAGTACTTC	CASSLRPNSPLSYEQYF
TRBJ1-5	-	-	TRBV14	TGTGCCAGCAGCCAAAAGGGTGGGGGCCCCGGGCAGCCCCAGCATTTT	CASSQKGGGPGQPQHF
TRBJ1-1	-	-	TRBV4-3	TGCGCCAGCAGCCTAGGGAGAAACACTGAAGCTTTCTTT	CASSLGRNTEAFF
TRBJ2-5	-	TRBD1	TRBV24-1	TGTGCCACCAGTGATTTACGCCCGGGACAGGGTCAGCGAGAGACCCAGTACTTC	CATSDLRPGQGQRETQYF
TRBJ2-7	-	TRBD1	TRBV29-1	TGCAGCGGGGGACAGGGAATTGACGAGCAGTACTTC	CSGGQGIDEQYF